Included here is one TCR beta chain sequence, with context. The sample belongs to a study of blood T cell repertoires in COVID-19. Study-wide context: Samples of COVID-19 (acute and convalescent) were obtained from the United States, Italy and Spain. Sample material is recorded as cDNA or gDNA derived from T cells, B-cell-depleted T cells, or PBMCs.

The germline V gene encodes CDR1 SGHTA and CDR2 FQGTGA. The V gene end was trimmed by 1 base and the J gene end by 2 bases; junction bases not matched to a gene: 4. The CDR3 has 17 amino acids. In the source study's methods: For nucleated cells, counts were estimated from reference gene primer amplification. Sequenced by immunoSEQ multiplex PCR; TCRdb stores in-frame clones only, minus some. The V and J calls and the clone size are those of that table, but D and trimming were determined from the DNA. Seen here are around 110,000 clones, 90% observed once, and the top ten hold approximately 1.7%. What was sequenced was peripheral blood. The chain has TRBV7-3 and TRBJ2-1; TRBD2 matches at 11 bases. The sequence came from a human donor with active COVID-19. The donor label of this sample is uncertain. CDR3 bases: TGTGCCAGCAGCTTAAGCGATAGCGGGGGGGCCTACAATGAGCAGTTCTTC. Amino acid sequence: CASSLSDSGGAYNEQFF.